This TCR beta chain originates from a study of blood T cell repertoires in COVID-19. Clinical history reported by participants formed the basis on which cohorts were assigned. CDR3 size: 15 residues. Germline V gene lookup returns CDR1 GTSNPN and CDR2 SVGIG (reference sequence). The V gene lost 1 base and the J gene lost 1 base, with 12 bases spanning the gap. Generated by immunoSEQ multiplex PCR, the TCRdb table keeps only in-frame clones and is missing some. The table records approximately 150,000 clones, approximately 86% of them present only once. The receptor was isolated from a woman aged 40-49 years who had recovered from COVID-19. Sequencing used PBMCs or T cells enriched from blood (not recorded which). The genes are TRBV30 and TRBJ2-3; D perhaps matches TRBD2 (5 bases). The CDR3 DNA sequence: TGTGCCTGGAGTGGGGAAGCGGCTCGCACAGATACGCAGTATTTT. Protein: CAWSGEAARTDTQYF.